Listed here are 5 T cell receptor beta chains from one sample, sequenced in a study of cytomegalovirus exposure and HLA in healthy donors. 13 Jbeta primers and 60 Vbeta primers were used for the PCR. Sequencing was performed with immunoSEQ multiplex PCR; in TCRdb, only in-frame clones are kept and a portion is missing. The sample includes some 170,000 clones, roughly 87% of them seen just once. The sample was PBMCs. These receptors were taken from a girl between 5 and 17 years old in good health and CMV-seropositive.

A few counts support this clone. The rearrangement uses TRBV5-8 and TRBJ2-4, with a possible D match to TRBD2 (6 bases). Germline lookup yields CDR1 SGHTS and CDR2 YDEGEE. Trimming stripped 2 bases from V and 0 bases from J, with 12 bases between. The CDR3 loop spans 16 amino acids. The CDR3 region is CASSFKAGSAKNIQYF. The CDR3 DNA sequence: TGTGCCAGCAGCTTTAAGGCGGGGTCAGCCAAAAACATTCAGTACTTC.

This clone was seen more than once but under ten times. The V call is TRBV7-3, the J call TRBJ2-1; TRBD2 agrees at 11 bases. The CDR3 is 16 residues long. The V segment lost 4 bases and the J segment 0 bases; nucleotides outside the gene matches: 2. CDR1 SGHTA and CDR2 FQGTGA come from the germline V gene. CDR3 bases: TGTGCCAGCAGCTCTCTAGCGGGAGGCTCCTACAATGAGCAGTTCTTC. Translation gives CASSSLAGGSYNEQFF.

The chain couples TRBV4-2 to TRBJ1-2, with D possibly TRBD1 on 6 matching bases. Germline CDR1 reads LGHNA; CDR2 reads YNFKEQ. The CDR3 has 14 residues. With 3 bases removed from V and 4 bases from J, the gap between germline ends came to 12 bases. CDR3 DNA sequence: TGTGCCAGCAGCCACCCAGGGGTGGGCTATGGCTACACCTTC. Encoded protein: CASSHPGVGYGYTF.

CDR3 sequence reads: CASSCIAGTPRGASEKLFF. Written as DNA, the CDR3 is TGTGCCAGCAGCTGCATAGCCGGGACTCCGCGAGGGGCATCCGAAAAACTGTTTTTT. J is TRBJ1-4 and V is TRBV7-4, with D maybe TRBD1 (5 bases). Germline-derived CDR1 and CDR2 are SGHVT and SQSDAQ. The CDR3 totals 19 residues. V lost 4 bases and J lost 8, with 29 bases in between.

A word on this clone: The same CDR3 arises from other DNA sequences in this sample as well. The rearrangement uses TRBV7-9 and TRBJ1-3, with D perhaps matching TRBD1 (6 bases). V was shortened by 6 bases and J by 3 bases, with 15 bases between the two germline ends. The CDR3 spans 15 residues. Germline CDR1 SEHNR, CDR2 FQNEAQ (reference sequence). The CDR3 bases are TGTGCCAGCAGTTGGACTCAGGGACATGGAAACACCATATATTTT. Amino acid sequence: CASSWTQGHGNTIYF.